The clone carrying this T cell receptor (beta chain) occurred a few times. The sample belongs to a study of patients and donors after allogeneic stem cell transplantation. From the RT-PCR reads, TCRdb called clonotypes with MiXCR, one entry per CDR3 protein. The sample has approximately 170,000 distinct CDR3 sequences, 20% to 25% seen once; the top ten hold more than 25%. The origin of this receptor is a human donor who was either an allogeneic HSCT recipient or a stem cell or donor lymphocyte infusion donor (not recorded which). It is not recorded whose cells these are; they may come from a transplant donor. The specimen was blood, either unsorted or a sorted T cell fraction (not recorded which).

The CDR3 sequence is CASTDEAIDRVQETQYF. The CDR3 DNA is TGTGCCAGCACCGACGAAGCGATCGACAGGGTACAAGAGACCCAGTACTTC. V gene TRBV6-2 or TRBV6-3 combines with J gene TRBJ2-5; TRBD1 matches 7 bases. Germline CDR1 MNHEY, CDR2 SVGEGT. The trim removed 7 bases at V and 2 bases at J, leaving 16 bases unmatched. The CDR3 is made up of 17 amino acids.